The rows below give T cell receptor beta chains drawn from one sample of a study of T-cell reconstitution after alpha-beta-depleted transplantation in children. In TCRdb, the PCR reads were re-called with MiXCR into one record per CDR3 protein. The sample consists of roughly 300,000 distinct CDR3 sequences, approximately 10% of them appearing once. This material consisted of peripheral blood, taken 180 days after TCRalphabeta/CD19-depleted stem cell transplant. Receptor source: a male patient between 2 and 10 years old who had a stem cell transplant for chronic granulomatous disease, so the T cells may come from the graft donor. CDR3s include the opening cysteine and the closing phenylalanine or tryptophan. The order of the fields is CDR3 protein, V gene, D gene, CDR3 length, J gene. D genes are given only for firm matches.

CASSDMGQGSYNEQSF	TRBV2	TRBD1	16	TRBJ2-1
CAIGQTLGTQYF	TRBV10-3	NA	12	TRBJ2-5
CASRVSTNQETQYF	TRBV12-3/TRBV12-4	NA	14	TRBJ2-5
CATSGSGIETQYF	TRBV24-1	TRBD2	13	TRBJ2-5
CASSTTSPETQYF	TRBV5-1	TRBD2	13	TRBJ2-5
CASSFPNADEQYF	TRBV5-1	NA	13	TRBJ2-7
CASSIGRSGETQYF	TRBV7-9	NA	14	TRBJ2-5
CASSLERGQEETQYF	TRBV5-1	TRBD1	15	TRBJ2-5
CASSFYITGSDGYTF	TRBV11-2	NA	15	TRBJ1-2
CASSLVDRKETQYF	TRBV5-6	TRBD1	14	TRBJ2-5
CSARDADRGLRTQYF	TRBV20-1	TRBD1	15	TRBJ2-5